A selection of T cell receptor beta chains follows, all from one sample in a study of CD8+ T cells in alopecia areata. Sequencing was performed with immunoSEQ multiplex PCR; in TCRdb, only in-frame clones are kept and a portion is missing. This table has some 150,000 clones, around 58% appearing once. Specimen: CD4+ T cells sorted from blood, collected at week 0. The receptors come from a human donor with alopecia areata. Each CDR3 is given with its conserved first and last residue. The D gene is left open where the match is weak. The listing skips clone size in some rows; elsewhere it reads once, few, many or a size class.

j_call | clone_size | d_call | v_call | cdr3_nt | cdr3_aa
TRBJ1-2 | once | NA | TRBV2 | TGTGCCAGCCGAAGGGTACGCGGCTACACCTTC | CASRRVRGYTF
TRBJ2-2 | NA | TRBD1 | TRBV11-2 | TGTGCCAGCAGCTCACACATCTCGGGACAGGTCGGGGAGCTGTTTTTT | CASSSHISGQVGELFF
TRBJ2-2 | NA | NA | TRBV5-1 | TGCGCCAGCAGCTTGGGGAGCTCAGCGAACACCGGGGAGCTGTTTTTT | CASSLGSSANTGELFF
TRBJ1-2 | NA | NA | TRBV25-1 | TGTGCCAGCAGGACGGACGGGGAAGACACCTTC | CASRTDGEDTF
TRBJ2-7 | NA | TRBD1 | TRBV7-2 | TGTGCCAGCAGCCAAGGCGTCCAGGGGGCCTACGAGCAGTACTTC | CASSQGVQGAYEQYF
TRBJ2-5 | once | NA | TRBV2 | TGTGCCACCGCACAAGAGACCCAGTACTTC | CATAQETQYF
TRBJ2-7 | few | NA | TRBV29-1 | TGCAGCGGGCGGACCTCCTACGAGCAGTACTTC | CSGRTSYEQYF
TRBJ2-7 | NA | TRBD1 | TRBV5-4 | TGTGCCAGCAGCCTGGGGACAGACTATTCCTACGAGCAGTACTTC | CASSLGTDYSYEQYF
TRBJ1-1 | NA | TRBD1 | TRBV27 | TGTGCCAGCAGTGCGACAGGGCCGGACACTGAAGCTTTCTTT | CASSATGPDTEAFF
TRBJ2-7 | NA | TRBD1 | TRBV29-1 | TGCAGCGGGGGACAGGGCTACGAGCAGTACTTC | CSGGQGYEQYF
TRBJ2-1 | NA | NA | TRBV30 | TGTGCCTGGAGTGTTCCCGGAGGCTACAATGAGCAGTTCTTC | CAWSVPGGYNEQFF
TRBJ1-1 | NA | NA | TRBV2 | TGTGCCAGCATGGGGGGCGTGAACACTGAAGCTTTCTTT | CASMGGVNTEAFF
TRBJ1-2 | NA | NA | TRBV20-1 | TGCAGTGCCCAGACAGTATATGGCTACACCTTC | CSAQTVYGYTF
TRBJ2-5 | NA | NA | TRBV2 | TGTGCCAGCAGTGATGGGTTGCAACAAGAGACCCAGTACTTC | CASSDGLQQETQYF
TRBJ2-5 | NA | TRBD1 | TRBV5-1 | TGCGCCAGCAGCTCGCTAGGGACAGGGGGAAAGACCCAGTACTTC | CASSSLGTGGKTQYF
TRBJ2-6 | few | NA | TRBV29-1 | TGCAGCGTTGGGTTAGCCTCTGGGGCCAACGTCCTGACTTTC | CSVGLASGANVLTF
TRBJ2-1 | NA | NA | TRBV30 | TGTGCCTGGAGTGTATCAGGGTATGAGCAGTTCTTC | CAWSVSGYEQFF
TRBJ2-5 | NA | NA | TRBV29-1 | TGCAGCGCCGCCGGACAAGAGACCCAGTACTTC | CSAAGQETQYF
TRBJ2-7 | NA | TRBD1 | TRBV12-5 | TGTGCTAGTGCCCCAGGGACAGGGTACTACGAGCAGTACTTC | CASAPGTGYYEQYF
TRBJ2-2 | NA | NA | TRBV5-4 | TGTGCCAACTCTAACAGGGACACCGGGGAGCTGTTTTTT | CANSNRDTGELFF
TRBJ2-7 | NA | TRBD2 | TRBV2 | TGTGCCAGCGCAACCGGGGGGTCCCGCTACGAGCAGTACTTC | CASATGGSRYEQYF
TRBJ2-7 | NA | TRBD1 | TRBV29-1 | TGCAGCGTCGATTCCGGGACAGGGTACGAGCAGTACTTC | CSVDSGTGYEQYF
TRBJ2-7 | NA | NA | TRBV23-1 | TGCGCCAGCAGTCAACTCGATCTTTCCGGGACGGCCACCTACGAGCAGTACTTC | CASSQLDLSGTATYEQYF
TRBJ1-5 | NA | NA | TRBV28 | TGTGCCAGCAGGGCCCAGAATCAGCCCCAGCATTTT | CASRAQNQPQHF
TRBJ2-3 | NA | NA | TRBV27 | TGTGCCAGCACCGTCGCAGGTGGCGATACGCAGTATTTT | CASTVAGGDTQYF
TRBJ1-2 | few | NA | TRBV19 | TGTGCCAGTACCCTCCAAGCTGGATATGGCTACACCTTC | CASTLQAGYGYTF
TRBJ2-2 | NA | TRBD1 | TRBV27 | TGTGCCAGCAGGCCTGACAGGGTAGCGAACACCGGGGAGCTGTTTTTT | CASRPDRVANTGELFF
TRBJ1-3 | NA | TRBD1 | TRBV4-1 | TGCGCCAGCAGCCAAGGAAGACAGGGTGGCGCTGGAAACACCATATATTTT | CASSQGRQGGAGNTIYF
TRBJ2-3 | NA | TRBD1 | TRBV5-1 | TGCGCCAGCAGCCCGTCAGGACAGGGTCCAGATACGCAGTATTTT | CASSPSGQGPDTQYF
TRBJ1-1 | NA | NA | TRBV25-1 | TGTGCCAGCACCTCCCCAGGGGCGGGTCCTGCTTTCTTT | CASTSPGAGPAFF
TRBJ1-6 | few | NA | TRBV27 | TGTGCCAGCAGTCTAGGACAATCCGGAACCTTTAATTCACCCCTCCACTTT | CASSLGQSGTFNSPLHF
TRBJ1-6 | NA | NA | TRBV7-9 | TGTGCCAGCAGCGAACAGCTGGATTCACCCCTCCACTTT | CASSEQLDSPLHF
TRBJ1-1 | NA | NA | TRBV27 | TGTGCCAGCAGTTTTGCAGGGACCGGCACTGAAGCTTTCTTT | CASSFAGTGTEAFF
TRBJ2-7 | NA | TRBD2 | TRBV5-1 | TGCGCCAGCAGTCGGTCTAGCGGGGGTTACGACGAGCAGTACTTC | CASSRSSGGYDEQYF
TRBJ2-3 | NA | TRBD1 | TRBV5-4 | TGTGCCAGCAGGTTCGGGACAGGGGCCTTAGCTAGCACAGATACGCAGTATTTT | CASRFGTGALASTDTQYF
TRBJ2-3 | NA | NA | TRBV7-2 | TGTGCCAGCAGTCCCCAGGGAACAGATACGCAGTATTTT | CASSPQGTDTQYF
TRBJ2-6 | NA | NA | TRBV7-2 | TGTGCCAGCAGAGAAACAGGCTCTGGGGCCAACGTCCTGACTTTC | CASRETGSGANVLTF
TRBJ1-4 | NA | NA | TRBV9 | TGTGCCAGCAGCGTAGATCGTGGGGGTCTTGCAACTAATGAAAAACTGTTTTTT | CASSVDRGGLATNEKLFF
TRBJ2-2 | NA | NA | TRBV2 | TGTGCCAGCAGTGTCTCCCAGGGGAAAACCGGGGAGCTGTTTTTT | CASSVSQGKTGELFF
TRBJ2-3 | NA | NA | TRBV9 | TGTGCCAGCAGCCAAGGGGGGGTCCAGAGGAATACGCAGTATTTT | CASSQGGVQRNTQYF
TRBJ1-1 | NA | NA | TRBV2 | TGTGCCAGCGGCAAGGGACTTGCGACTGAAGCTTTCTTT | CASGKGLATEAFF
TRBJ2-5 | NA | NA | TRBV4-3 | TGCGCCAGCAGCCAAAAGGGGACCGGGACCCAGTACTTC | CASSQKGTGTQYF
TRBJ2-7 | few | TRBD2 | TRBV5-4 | TGTGCCAGCAGCTACGGGGACTACTCCTACGAGCAGTACTTC | CASSYGDYSYEQYF
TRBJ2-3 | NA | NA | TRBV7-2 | TGTGCCAGCAGCTTATCGTGGGGGCAGGATACGCAGTATTTT | CASSLSWGQDTQYF
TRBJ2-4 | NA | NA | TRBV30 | TGTGCCCGGTATTCCAAGGTTTGTAGAGACATTCAGTACTTC | CARYSKVCRDIQYF
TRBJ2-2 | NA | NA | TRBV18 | TGTGCCAGCTCACCAGATTCCGCCGGGGAGCTGTTTTTT | CASSPDSAGELFF
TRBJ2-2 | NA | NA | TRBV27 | TGTGCCAGCAATCCCAGGGTGGCCGGGGAGCTGTTTTTT | CASNPRVAGELFF
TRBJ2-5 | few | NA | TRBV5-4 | TGTGCCAGCACGCCAGGTGGGGGAGAGACCCAGTACTTC | CASTPGGGETQYF
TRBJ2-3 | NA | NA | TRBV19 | TGTGCCAGTAGTATAGGGCAGGGATCAGATACGCAGTATTTT | CASSIGQGSDTQYF
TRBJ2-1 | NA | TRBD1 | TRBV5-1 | TGCGCCAGCAGCTTGGGACAGGGACCTTACAATGAGCAGTTCTTC | CASSLGQGPYNEQFF
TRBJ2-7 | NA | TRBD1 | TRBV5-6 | TGTGCCAGCAGCACGCCGGGACAGGGTCGGGAGCAGTACTTC | CASSTPGQGREQYF
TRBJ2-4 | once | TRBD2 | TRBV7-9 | TGTGCCAGCAGCCGACTAGCGGACGCCAAAAACATTCAGTACTTC | CASSRLADAKNIQYF